The T cell receptor beta chain described here comes from a study of blood T cell repertoires in COVID-19. The data were produced by immunoSEQ multiplex PCR, yet TCRdb's version contains in-frame clones alone and is incomplete. The sample includes 250,000 to 350,000 clones, around 81% of them seen just once. V shed 0 bases and J shed 2 bases, with 9 bases lying between them. The CDR3 is 15 amino acids. CDR1 is SGHVS and CDR2 is FQNEAQ in the germline V gene. This chain joins TRBV7-8 and TRBJ2-3, with D perhaps TRBD1 (5 bases). This clonotype originated in a person between 70 and 80 years old with COVID-19, enrolled during active disease. Input material: peripheral blood. The CDR3 bases are TGTGCCAGCAGCTTAGCTGGGGCAGCCACAGATACGCAGTATTTT. Translated, it gives CASSLAGAATDTQYF.